The 13 T cell receptor beta chains given below trace back to one sample, sequenced in a study of technical replicates of blood from several donors. Generated by immunoSEQ multiplex PCR, the TCRdb table keeps only in-frame clones and is missing some. This table holds fewer than 90,000 clones, roughly 90% found once. Sample: T cells isolated from PBMCs. Receptors originate from a human donor in good health.

V and J are TRBV19 and TRBJ1-2; a weak D match, TRBD1 (5 bases). CDR3 length: 13 residues. V was trimmed by 6 bases and J by 4 bases, leaving 12 bases between them. Germline CDR1 is LNHDA and CDR2 is SQIVND (reference sequence). The CDR3 bases are TGTGCCAGTAGACAGGCGCCAAGCTATGGCTACACCTTC. Amino acid sequence: CASRQAPSYGYTF.

V usage is TRBV30 and J usage is TRBJ2-1; no definite D call. The CDR3 is 10 amino acids. CDR1 and CDR2 from the germline V gene are GTSNPN and SVGIG (reference sequence). Between the trimmed V and J ends, which lost 4 bases and 8 bases, there was a span of 6 bases. CDR3 sequence reads: CAWTVDEQFF. CDR3 DNA: TGTGCCTGGACAGTTGATGAGCAGTTCTTC. The full variable domain, its missing parts supplied by reference TRBV30 and TRBJ2-1, is SQTIHQWPATLVQPVGSPLSLECTVEGTSNPNLYWYRQAAGRGLQLLFYSVGIGQISSEVPQNLSASRPQDRQFILSSKKLLLSDSGFYLCAWTVDEQFFGPGTRLTVL.

The table lists this clone with a count of one. The rearrangement links TRBV14 to TRBJ1-5, with 7 bases that match TRBD1. The junction had 7 bases not matched to a gene; V was cut back by 0 bases and J by 5 bases. The germline gives CDR1 SGHDN, CDR2 FVKESK. CDR3 size: 16 residues. Here the CDR3 reads CASSQESQGDDQPQHF. The CDR3 region has the DNA TGTGCCAGCAGCCAAGAGAGTCAGGGGGATGATCAGCCCCAGCATTTT.

This clone was counted once. This chain links TRBV19 with TRBJ2-7; D may be TRBD2 (6 bases). V lost 5 bases and J 4 bases, leaving 12 bases between the germline ends. Germline CDR1 and CDR2: LNHDA and SQIVND (reference sequence). This CDR3 is 13 amino acids long. The CDR3 reads CASSSLASYEQYF. The CDR3 coding sequence is TGTGCCAGTAGTTCACTAGCTTCGTACGAGCAGTACTTC.

The J gene is TRBJ1-1, the V gene TRBV27; 8 nucleotides align to TRBD1. The V and J ends lost 10 bases and 6 bases, in that order; junction bases with no gene match: 13. The CDR3 runs to 14 residues. Germline V gives CDR1 MNHEY, CDR2 SMNVEV (reference sequence). In DNA, the CDR3 is TGTGCCACCTATATCACAGGGGGTGCCCCTGAAGCTTTCTTT. Its protein product is CATYITGGAPEAFF.

The CDR3 region is CASSLVQRIQPQHF. The CDR3 DNA reads as TGTGCCAGCAGCTTAGTACAAAGAATTCAGCCCCAGCATTTT. The chain has TRBV7-6 and TRBJ1-5; unclear D gene. CDR3 length: 14 amino acids. Germline CDR1 SGHVS, CDR2 FNYEAQ. V was cut by 1 base and J by 6 bases, with 10 bases left in between.

The chain carries TRBV5-1 and TRBJ2-1; 7 nucleotides match TRBD2. CDR3 size: 16 residues. Germline V CDR1 and CDR2: SGHRS, YFSETQ. Trimming removed 2 bases from V and 4 bases from J; junction bases left unmatched: 9. The CDR3 DNA follows: TGCGCCAGCAGCTTAGGTGCTAGCGGACAATACAATGAGCAGTTCTTC. Encoded protein: CASSLGASGQYNEQFF.

The count of this clone is one. The chain uses TRBV7-6 and TRBJ1-1; TRBD1 agrees at 9 bases. The CDR3 totals 13 residues. The germline V gene has CDR1 SGHVS and CDR2 FNYEAQ. V lost 3 bases to trimming and J lost 9 bases; unmatched junction nucleotides: 5. CDR3 in DNA: TGTGCCAGCAGCTTCGGGACAGGGTTCCAAGCTTTCTTT. Residues: CASSFGTGFQAFF.

The chain has TRBV10-3 and TRBJ2-2; 10 bases are shared with TRBD2. Per germline, CDR1 ENHRY and CDR2 SYGVKD. Trimming removed 3 bases from V and 6 bases from J; junction bases left unmatched: 4. The CDR3 has 15 amino acids. The CDR3 reads CAISEASGRPGELFF. The CDR3 bases are TGTGCCATCAGTGAAGCTAGCGGGAGACCCGGGGAGCTGTTTTTT.

The rearrangement joins TRBV29-1 to TRBJ2-3; D not certain. Per germline, CDR1 SQVTM and CDR2 ANQGSEA. V was pared by 2 bases and J by 6 bases, with 12 bases between. This CDR3 spans 13 amino acids. CDR3 region: CSVEYSLGDTQYF. The CDR3, as DNA: TGCAGCGTTGAATACTCTCTTGGTGATACGCAGTATTTT.

The chain couples TRBV5-1 to TRBJ2-7; no reliable D call. This CDR3 spans 11 amino acids. V was cut by 5 bases and J by 3 bases, with 6 bases left in between. Looked up from germline, CDR1 is SGHRS and CDR2 is YFSETQ. This chain's CDR3 is CASSRNYEQYF. The CDR3 nucleotides are TGCGCCAGCAGTCGTAACTACGAGCAGTACTTC.

The chain employs TRBV7-2 and TRBJ1-4; 7 bases align to TRBD1. The V gene's germline CDR1 is SGHTA and CDR2 FQGNSA. CDR3 length: 16 amino acids. V was pared by 5 bases and J by 2 bases, with 8 bases of the junction left unmatched. DNA for the CDR3: TGTGCCAGCAGCCTACAGGGGATTAGGACTAATGAAAAACTGTTTTTT. Its translation: CASSLQGIRTNEKLFF.

The chain carries TRBV30 and TRBJ2-7, with 10 bases matching TRBD2. CDR3 length equals 16 residues. Germline loops: CDR1 GTSNPN, CDR2 SVGIG (reference sequence). J lost 5 bases, V lost 2 bases, and 12 bases had no gene match. CDR3 sequence: CAWSRISGRFRDEQYF. As DNA, the CDR3 is TGTGCCTGGAGTAGGATTAGCGGGAGGTTCAGAGACGAGCAGTACTTC.